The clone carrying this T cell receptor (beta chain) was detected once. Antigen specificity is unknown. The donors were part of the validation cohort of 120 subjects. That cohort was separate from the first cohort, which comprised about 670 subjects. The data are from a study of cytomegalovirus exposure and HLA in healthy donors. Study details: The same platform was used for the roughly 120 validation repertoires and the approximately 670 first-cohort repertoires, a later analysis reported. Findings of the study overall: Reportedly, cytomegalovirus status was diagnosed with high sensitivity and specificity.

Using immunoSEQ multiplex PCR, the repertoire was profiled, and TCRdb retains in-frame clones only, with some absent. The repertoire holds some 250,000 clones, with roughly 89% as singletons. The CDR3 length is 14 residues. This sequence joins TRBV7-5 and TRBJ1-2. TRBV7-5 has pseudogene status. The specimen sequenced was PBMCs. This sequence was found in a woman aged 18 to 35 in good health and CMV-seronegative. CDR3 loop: CARSLYIVLYGYTF. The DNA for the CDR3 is TGTGCCAGAAGCTTATATATAGTCCTCTATGGCTACACCTTC.